Below, 29 T cell receptor beta chains from the same sample are listed, as sequenced in a study of CXCR3-negative and CXCR3-positive naive CD8 T cells. Study outcomes and limitations: More hydrophobic TRB CDR3s were found in CXCR3-positive naive cells than in CXCR3-negative naive cells.

The TRB libraries of cDNA were built by UMI-labeled 5' RACE. TCRdb re-called the 5' RACE reads and gives one entry per CDR3 protein, without DNA. Its listing shows more than 80,000 distinct CDR3 sequences. Their antigens are not known. Sequenced material: naive CXCR3+ CD8+ T cells from blood. Subset: CD45RO-CCR7+CD27+CD95- naive CD8+ T cells expressing CXCR3 (TNR3+). Receptors were obtained from a human donor in good health. Some clones in this sample may be carry-over from other donors' samples.

This sequence joins TRBV20-1 and TRBJ2-1; lacking DNA, the TRBD2 call made by TCRdb goes unchecked. The germline gives CDR1 DFQATT, CDR2 SNEGSKA (reference sequence). The CDR3 sequence is 17 residues long. CDR3 protein: CSARVAGGTKSYNEQFF.

The rearrangement links TRBV7-8 to TRBJ1-5. The CDR3 length is 14 residues. Germline CDR1 SGHVS, CDR2 FQNEAQ. The CDR3 sequence: CASTPQEGNQPQHF.

The genes are TRBV28 and TRBJ1-1; TCRdb's D gene call, TRBD1, goes unchecked for lack of DNA. Looked up from germline, CDR1 is MDHEN and CDR2 is SYDVKM. This CDR3 comprises 13 residues. The CDR3 loop is CASTWDRGTEAFF.

V gene TRBV9 combines with J gene TRBJ2-1. CDR1 is SGDLS, CDR2 YYNGEE, per germline. The CDR3 is 12 amino acids. The CDR3 is CASSRDYNEQFF.

The chain couples TRBV7-9 to TRBJ2-7; the D call of TRBD1 rests on TCRdb alone, since no DNA is present to check it. CDR1 and CDR2 (germline): SEHNR, FQNEAQ (reference sequence). CDR3 size: 13 residues. The CDR3: CASSPGQVYEQYF.

The CDR3 loop is CSVDRQGIRASTNEKLFF. J is TRBJ1-4 and V is TRBV29-1; TCRdb gives TRBD1 as the D gene, but with no DNA this cannot be confirmed. The CDR3 loop spans 18 amino acids. Germline V CDR1 and CDR2: SQVTM, ANQGSEA.

The chain employs TRBV5-6 and TRBJ2-1. Germline V gene lookup returns CDR1 SGHDT and CDR2 YYEEEE. CDR3 size: 11 residues. CDR3 protein: CASSLEAEQFF.

The chain employs TRBV15 and TRBJ1-1; TCRdb's D call of TRBD1 is untestable without DNA. CDR1 is LNHNV, CDR2 YYDKDF, per germline (reference sequence). There are 12 residues in the CDR3. The CDR3 is CATSPGATEAFF.

The chain links TRBV20-1 to TRBJ2-7; checking the TCRdb D call of TRBD2 is not possible without DNA. CDR1 DFQATT and CDR2 SNEGSKA come from the germline V gene (reference sequence). The CDR3 covers 14 residues. CDR3 residues: CSARGASGVYEQYF.

The gene calls are TRBV20-1 and TRBJ2-7. The CDR3 covers 13 residues. Germline CDR1 and CDR2: DFQATT and SNEGSKA (reference sequence). This chain's CDR3 is CSATDRASYEQYF.

This chain joins TRBV10-3 and TRBJ2-1; TCRdb designates TRBD2, a call that cannot be tested without DNA. Germline values: CDR1 ENHRY, CDR2 SYGVKD. This CDR3 is built from 15 residues. The CDR3 spells CAISEEAGGHNEQFF.

This chain links TRBV5-1 with TRBJ2-7; TCRdb names TRBD1, which stays unverified in the absence of DNA. Germline lookup yields CDR1 SGHRS and CDR2 YFSETQ. The CDR3 sequence is 16 residues long. CDR3 loop: CASSFGQGALLSEQYF.

The rearrangement links TRBV30 to TRBJ2-1. Per germline, CDR1 GTSNPN and CDR2 SVGIG (reference sequence). The length of the CDR3 is 13 residues. This chain's CDR3 is CAWGGQSYNEQFF. The variable domain in full, with the rest retrieved from reference TRBV30 and TRBJ2-1, is SQTIHQWPATLVQPVGSPLSLECTVEGTSNPNLYWYRQAAGRGLQLLFYSVGIGQISSEVPQNLSASRPQDRQFILSSKKLLLSDSGFYLCAWGGQSYNEQFFGPGTRLTVL.

This chain connects TRBV7-8 to TRBJ1-1; there is no DNA to check the TCRdb D call of TRBD1. The CDR3 spans 13 residues. Germline assignment: CDR1 SGHVS and CDR2 FQNEAQ. CDR3 residues: CASSPQVNTEAFF.

This chain uses TRBV6-2 or TRBV6-3 with TRBJ2-1. The germline V gene encodes CDR1 MNHEY and CDR2 SVGEGT. This CDR3 has 15 amino acids. This CDR3 reads CASSYPGRTYNEQFF.

The gene calls are TRBV15 and TRBJ2-7; as DNA is missing, the TRBD2 call by TCRdb cannot be tested. CDR1 is LNHNV and CDR2 is YYDKDF in the germline V gene (reference sequence). This CDR3 contains 17 residues. This CDR3 reads CATSRDHLAGSSYEQYF.

The CDR3 sequence: CARRKTSGYYEQYF. The chain carries TRBV28 and TRBJ2-7; checking the TCRdb D call of TRBD2 is not possible without DNA. Germline V gene data show CDR1 as MDHEN and CDR2 as SYDVKM. This CDR3 has 14 amino acids. Full variable domain (missing parts from reference TRBV28 and TRBJ2-7): DVKVTQSSRYLVKRTGEKVFLECVQDMDHENMFWYRQDPGLGLRLIYFSYDVKMKEKGDIPEGYSVSREKKERFSLILESASTNQTSMYLCARRKTSGYYEQYFGPGTRLTVT.

The chain joins TRBV4-2 to TRBJ1-4; lacking DNA, the TRBD1 call made by TCRdb goes unchecked. The germline CDR1 and CDR2 sequences are LGHNA and YNFKEQ. The CDR3 consists of 16 residues. The CDR3 here is CASSQDGGTGNEKLFF.

V usage is TRBV19 and J usage is TRBJ2-7; the TCRdb call, TRBD1, lacks DNA for checking. From germline, CDR1 is LNHDA and CDR2 SQIVND (reference sequence). The CDR3 is 13 amino acids. The chain's CDR3 is CASSDRVYYEQYF.

The J gene is TRBJ2-7, the V gene TRBV28; TCRdb outputs TRBD1, but without DNA this stays unchecked. Per the germline V gene, CDR1 is MDHEN and CDR2 is SYDVKM. This CDR3 is 16 amino acids long. CDR3 residues: CASSFTGQGGTYEQYF.

This sequence joins TRBV20-1 and TRBJ2-6; the D call from TCRdb, TRBD1, cannot be confirmed without DNA. Germline V gene sequence: CDR1 DFQATT, CDR2 SNEGSKA (reference sequence). CDR3 length equals 14 residues. The CDR3 sequence: CSGGPLGGANVLTF.

V gene TRBV3-1 combines with J gene TRBJ2-1. Germline CDR1 reads LGHDT; CDR2 reads YNNKEL (reference sequence). The CDR3 totals 15 residues. This CDR3 reads CASSLLLYSPNEQFF.

The chain recombines TRBV7-9 with TRBJ1-1; TCRdb returns TRBD1, unconfirmable since there is no DNA. Germline V gene data show CDR1 as SEHNR and CDR2 as FQNEAQ (reference sequence). This CDR3 has 12 amino acids. The CDR3: CASSPQGTGAFF. Supplemented by reference TRBV7-9 and TRBJ1-1, the full variable domain reads DTGVSQNPRHKITKRGQNVTFRCDPISEHNRLYWYRQTLGQGPEFLTYFQNEAQLEKSRLLSDRFSAERPKGSFSTLEIQRTEQGDSAMYLCASSPQGTGAFFGQGTRLTVV.

The V and J genes are TRBV20-1 and TRBJ2-5; the D call of TRBD1 rests on TCRdb alone, since no DNA is present to check it. Germline V gene lookup returns CDR1 DFQATT and CDR2 SNEGSKA (reference sequence). This CDR3 has 15 residues. The CDR3 reads CSAPPSYGRQETQYF.

V usage is TRBV12-3 or TRBV12-4 and J usage is TRBJ2-1. This CDR3 comprises 16 residues. CDR3 sequence reads: CASSLPTSGTYNEQFF.

The chain combines TRBV29-1 with TRBJ2-6; as DNA is missing, the TRBD2 call by TCRdb cannot be tested. The CDR3 is 14 amino acids. Germline V CDR1 and CDR2: SQVTM, ANQGSEA. CDR3 amino acids: CSVEVLAGANVLTF.

The genes are TRBV4-1 and TRBJ2-3; TCRdb indicates TRBD2, and absent DNA this call remains unverified. CDR1 is MGHRA, CDR2 YSYEKL, per germline. CDR3 size: 17 residues. This CDR3 is CASSQEWRGRSTDTQYF.

V usage is TRBV7-9 and J usage is TRBJ2-1; TCRdb's D call, TRBD1, is unchecked because there is no DNA. The CDR3 has 13 amino acids. Germline CDR1 and CDR2: SEHNR and FQNEAQ (reference sequence). The chain's CDR3 is CASSASGSNEQFF.

This chain links TRBV5-5 with TRBJ2-5; TCRdb's assignment of TRBD1 cannot be checked, as there is no DNA. Germline CDR1 is SGHKS and CDR2 is YYEKEE (reference sequence). CDR3 length: 15 residues. The CDR3 region is CASRDVPRGGETQYF.